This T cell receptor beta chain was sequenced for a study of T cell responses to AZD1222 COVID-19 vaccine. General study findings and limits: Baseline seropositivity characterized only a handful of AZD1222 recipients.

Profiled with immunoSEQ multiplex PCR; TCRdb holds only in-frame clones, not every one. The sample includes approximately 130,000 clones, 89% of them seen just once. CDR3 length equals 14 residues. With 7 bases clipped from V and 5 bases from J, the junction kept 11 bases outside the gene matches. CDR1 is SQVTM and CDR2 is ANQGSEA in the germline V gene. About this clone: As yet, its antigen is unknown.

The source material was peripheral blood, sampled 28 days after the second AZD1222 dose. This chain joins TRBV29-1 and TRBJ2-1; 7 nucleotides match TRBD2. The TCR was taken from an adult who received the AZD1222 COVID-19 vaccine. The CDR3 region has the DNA TGCAGCGCCCGCCCGGGACTACATAACAATGAGCAGTTCTTC. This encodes CSARPGLHNNEQFF.